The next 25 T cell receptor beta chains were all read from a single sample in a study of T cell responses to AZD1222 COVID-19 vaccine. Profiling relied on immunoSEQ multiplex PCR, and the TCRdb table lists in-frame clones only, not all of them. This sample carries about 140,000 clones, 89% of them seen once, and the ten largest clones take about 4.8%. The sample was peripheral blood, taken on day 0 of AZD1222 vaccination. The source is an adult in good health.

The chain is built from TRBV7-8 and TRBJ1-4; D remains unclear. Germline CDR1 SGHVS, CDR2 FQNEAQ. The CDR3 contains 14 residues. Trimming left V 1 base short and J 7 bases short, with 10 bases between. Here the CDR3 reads CASSLDRFSEKLFF. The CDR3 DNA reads TGTGCCAGCAGCTTAGATCGGTTCAGTGAAAAACTGTTTTTT.

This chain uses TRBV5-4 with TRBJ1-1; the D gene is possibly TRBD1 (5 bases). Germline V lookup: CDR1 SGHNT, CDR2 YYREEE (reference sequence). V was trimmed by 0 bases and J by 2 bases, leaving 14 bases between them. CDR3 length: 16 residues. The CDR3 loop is CASSLGRAQTNTEAFF. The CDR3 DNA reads TGTGCCAGCAGCTTGGGCAGGGCACAAACCAACACTGAAGCTTTCTTT.

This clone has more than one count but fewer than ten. DNA of the CDR3: TGTGCCAGCTCACCAGGGATAGGGAACACTGAAGCTTTCTTT. This gives the protein CASSPGIGNTEAFF. The genes are TRBV18 and TRBJ1-1; the D is unclear. The V end was cut by 2 bases, the J end by 1 base, with 8 bases between. The germline CDR1 and CDR2 sequences are KGHSH and LQKENI. The CDR3 sequence is 14 residues long.

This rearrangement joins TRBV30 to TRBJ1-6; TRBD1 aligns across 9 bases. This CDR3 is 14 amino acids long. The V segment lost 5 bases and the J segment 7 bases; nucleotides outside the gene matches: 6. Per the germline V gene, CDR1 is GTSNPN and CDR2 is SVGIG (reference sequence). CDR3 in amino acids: CAWVSDRGNSPLHF. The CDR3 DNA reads TGTGCCTGGGTCTCCGACAGGGGGAATTCACCCCTCCACTTT.

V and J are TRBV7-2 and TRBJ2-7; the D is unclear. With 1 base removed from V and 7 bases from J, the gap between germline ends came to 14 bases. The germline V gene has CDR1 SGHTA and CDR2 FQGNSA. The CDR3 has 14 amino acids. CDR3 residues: CASSLGIPIREQYF. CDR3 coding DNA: TGTGCCAGCAGCTTAGGGATCCCGATCAGAGAGCAGTACTTC.

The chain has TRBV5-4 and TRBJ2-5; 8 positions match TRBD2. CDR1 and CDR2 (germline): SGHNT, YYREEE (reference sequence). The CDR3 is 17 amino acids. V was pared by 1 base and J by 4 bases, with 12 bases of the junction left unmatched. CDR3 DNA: TGTGCCAGCAGCTTGCGCGGATCCGGGACTAGGGGAGAGACCCAGTACTTC. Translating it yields CASSLRGSGTRGETQYF.

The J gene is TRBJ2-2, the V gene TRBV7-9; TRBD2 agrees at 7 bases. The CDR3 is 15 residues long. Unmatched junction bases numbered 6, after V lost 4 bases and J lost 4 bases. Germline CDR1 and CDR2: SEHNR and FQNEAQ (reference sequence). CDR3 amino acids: CASSSPWGGTGELFF. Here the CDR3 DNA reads TGTGCCAGCAGCTCCCCGTGGGGGGGCACCGGGGAGCTGTTTTTT.

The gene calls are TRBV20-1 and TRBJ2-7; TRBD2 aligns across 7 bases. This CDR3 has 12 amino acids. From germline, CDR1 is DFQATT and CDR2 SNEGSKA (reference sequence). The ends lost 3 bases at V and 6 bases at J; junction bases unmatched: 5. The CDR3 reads CSASSGGSEQYF. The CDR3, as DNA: TGCAGTGCTAGTTCGGGGGGAAGCGAGCAGTACTTC.

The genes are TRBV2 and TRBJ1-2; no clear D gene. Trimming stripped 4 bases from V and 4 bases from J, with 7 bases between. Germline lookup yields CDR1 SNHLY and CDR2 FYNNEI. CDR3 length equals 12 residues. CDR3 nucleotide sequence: TGTGCCAGCAGTGTAATTGGCTATGGCTACACCTTC. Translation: CASSVIGYGYTF.

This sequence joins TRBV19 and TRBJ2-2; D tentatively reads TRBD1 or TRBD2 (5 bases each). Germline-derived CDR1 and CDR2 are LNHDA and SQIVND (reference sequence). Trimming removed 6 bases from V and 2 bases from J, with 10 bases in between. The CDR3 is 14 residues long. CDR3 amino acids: CASRGTANTGELFF. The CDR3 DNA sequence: TGTGCCAGTAGAGGGACGGCTAACACCGGGGAGCTGTTTTTT.

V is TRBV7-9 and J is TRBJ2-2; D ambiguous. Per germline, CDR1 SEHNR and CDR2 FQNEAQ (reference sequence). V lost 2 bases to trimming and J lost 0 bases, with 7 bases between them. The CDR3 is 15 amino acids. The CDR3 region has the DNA TGTGCCAGCAGCTTACGGTCATCGAACACCGGGGAGCTGTTTTTT. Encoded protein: CASSLRSSNTGELFF. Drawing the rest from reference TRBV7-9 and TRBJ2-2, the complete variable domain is DTGVSQNPRHKITKRGQNVTFRCDPISEHNRLYWYRQTLGQGPEFLTYFQNEAQLEKSRLLSDRFSAERPKGSFSTLEIQRTEQGDSAMYLCASSLRSSNTGELFFGEGSRLTVL.

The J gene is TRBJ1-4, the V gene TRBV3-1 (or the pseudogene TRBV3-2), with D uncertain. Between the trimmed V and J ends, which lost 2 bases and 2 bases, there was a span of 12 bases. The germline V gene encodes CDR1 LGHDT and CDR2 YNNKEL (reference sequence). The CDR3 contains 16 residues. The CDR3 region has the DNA TGTGCCAGCAGCCAACGGAGGATAGGGACTAATGAAAAACTGTTTTTT. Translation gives CASSQRRIGTNEKLFF.

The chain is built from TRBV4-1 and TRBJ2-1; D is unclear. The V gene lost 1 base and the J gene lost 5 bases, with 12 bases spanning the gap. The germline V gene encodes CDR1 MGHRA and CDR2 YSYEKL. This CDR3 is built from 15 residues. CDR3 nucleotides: TGCGCCAGCAGCCAAGTCGCTAGAAAGGACAATGAGCAGTTCTTC. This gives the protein CASSQVARKDNEQFF.

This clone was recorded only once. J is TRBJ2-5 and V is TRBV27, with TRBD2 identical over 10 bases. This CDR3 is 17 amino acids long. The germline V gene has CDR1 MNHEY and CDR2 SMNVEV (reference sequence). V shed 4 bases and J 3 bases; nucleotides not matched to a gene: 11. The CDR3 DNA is TGTGCCAGCAGTTATTCCGGGCTAGCGGGAGAAGAAGAGACCCAGTACTTC. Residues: CASSYSGLAGEEETQYF.

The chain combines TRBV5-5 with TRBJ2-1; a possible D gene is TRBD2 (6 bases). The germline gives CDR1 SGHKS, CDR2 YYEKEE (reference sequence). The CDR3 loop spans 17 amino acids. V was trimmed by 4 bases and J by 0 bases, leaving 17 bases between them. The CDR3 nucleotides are TGTGCCAGCAGCCCCCGGGACTCCAAAATCTCCTACAATGAGCAGTTCTTC. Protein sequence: CASSPRDSKISYNEQFF.

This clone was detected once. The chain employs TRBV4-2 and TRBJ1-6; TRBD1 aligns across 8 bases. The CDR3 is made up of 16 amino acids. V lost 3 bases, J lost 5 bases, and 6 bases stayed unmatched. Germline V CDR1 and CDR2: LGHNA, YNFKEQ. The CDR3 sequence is CASSHSPDRDNSPLHF. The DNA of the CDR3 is TGTGCCAGCAGCCATTCCCCGGACAGGGATAATTCACCCCTCCACTTT.

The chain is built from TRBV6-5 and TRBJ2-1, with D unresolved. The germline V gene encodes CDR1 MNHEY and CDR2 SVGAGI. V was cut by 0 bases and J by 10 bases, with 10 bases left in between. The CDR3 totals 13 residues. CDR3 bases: TGTGCCAGCAGTTACTCCGACCGTCTAGAGCAGTTCTTC. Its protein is CASSYSDRLEQFF.

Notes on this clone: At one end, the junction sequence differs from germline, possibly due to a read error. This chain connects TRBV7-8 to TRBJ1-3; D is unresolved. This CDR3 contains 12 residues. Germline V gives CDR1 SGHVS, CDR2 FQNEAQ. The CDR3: CASRLGGNTIYF. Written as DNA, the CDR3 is TGTGCCAGCAGATTAGGTGGAAACACCATATATTTT.

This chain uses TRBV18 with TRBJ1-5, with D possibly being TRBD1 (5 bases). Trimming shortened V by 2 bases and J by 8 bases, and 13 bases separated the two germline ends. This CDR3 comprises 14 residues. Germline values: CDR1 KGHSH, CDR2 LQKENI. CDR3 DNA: TGTGCCAGCTCACCAAACGGGGCTATGGAGCCCCAGCATTTT. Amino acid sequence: CASSPNGAMEPQHF.

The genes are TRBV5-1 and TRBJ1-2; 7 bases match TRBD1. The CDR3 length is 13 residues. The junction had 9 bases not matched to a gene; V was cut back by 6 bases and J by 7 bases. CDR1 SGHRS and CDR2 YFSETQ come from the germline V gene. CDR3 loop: CASKERQGIGYTF. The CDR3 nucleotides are TGCGCCAGCAAGGAGAGACAGGGAATTGGCTACACCTTC.

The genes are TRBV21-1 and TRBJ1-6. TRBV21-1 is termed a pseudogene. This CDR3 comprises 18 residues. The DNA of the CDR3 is TGTGCCAGCAGCTCGCATCGTGCGGGGCCAAGGGCGTATTCACCCCTCCACTTT. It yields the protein CASSSHRAGPRAYSPLHF.

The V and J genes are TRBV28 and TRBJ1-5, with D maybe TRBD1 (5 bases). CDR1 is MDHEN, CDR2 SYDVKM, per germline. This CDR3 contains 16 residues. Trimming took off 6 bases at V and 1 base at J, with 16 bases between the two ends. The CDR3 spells CASRPPGEGSNQPQHF. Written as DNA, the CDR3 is TGTGCCAGCAGACCGCCGGGGGAGGGCAGCAATCAGCCCCAGCATTTT.

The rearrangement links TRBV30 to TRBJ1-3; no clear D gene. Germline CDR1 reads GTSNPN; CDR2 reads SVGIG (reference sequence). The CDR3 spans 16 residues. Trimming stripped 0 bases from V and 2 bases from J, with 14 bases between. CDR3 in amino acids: CAWSVGRSNTGNTIYF. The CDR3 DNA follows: TGTGCCTGGAGTGTAGGGCGTTCGAATACTGGAAACACCATATATTTT.

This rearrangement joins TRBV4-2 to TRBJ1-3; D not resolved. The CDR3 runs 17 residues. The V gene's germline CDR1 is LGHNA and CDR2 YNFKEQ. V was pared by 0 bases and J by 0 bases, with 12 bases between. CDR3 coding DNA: TGTGCCAGCAGCCAAGACCACAAGGGATCCTCTGGAAACACCATATATTTT. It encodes CASSQDHKGSSGNTIYF.

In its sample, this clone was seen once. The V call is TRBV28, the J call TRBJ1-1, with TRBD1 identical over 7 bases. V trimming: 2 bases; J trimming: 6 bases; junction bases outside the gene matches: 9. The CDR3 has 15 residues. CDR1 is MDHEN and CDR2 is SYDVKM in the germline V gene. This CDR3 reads CASSLRGLGLPEAFF. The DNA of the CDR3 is TGTGCCAGCAGTTTAAGGGGGCTGGGGTTGCCTGAAGCTTTCTTT. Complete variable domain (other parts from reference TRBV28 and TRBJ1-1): DVKVTQSSRYLVKRTGEKVFLECVQDMDHENMFWYRQDPGLGLRLIYFSYDVKMKEKGDIPEGYSVSREKKERFSLILESASTNQTSMYLCASSLRGLGLPEAFFGQGTRLTVV.